Below, one T cell receptor (beta chain) is given with its context. Its matching antigen is unknown. The sample has other DNA sequences that encode this CDR3 too. This sample was taken from a study of T cells in localized non-small cell lung cancer. Study conclusions and caveats: Uninvolved adjacent lung had higher T cell clonality than tumor and all other tissues. Longer overall survival was associated with a higher density of T cells in the blood.

The CDR3 contains 14 residues. Germline V gene data show CDR1 as MNHEY and CDR2 as SVGAGI. The V gene end was trimmed by 0 bases and the J gene end by 2 bases; junction bases not matched to a gene: 1. TCRdb's copy holds only in-frame clones and misses some; the assay was immunoSEQ multiplex PCR. The sample holds over 40,000 clones, approximately 88% seen once. The chain links TRBV6-5 to TRBJ2-7, with 7 bases lining up with TRBD1. The TCR was taken from a man between 40 and 70 years old with stage III lung adenocarcinoma. The sequences come from peripheral blood mononuclear cells, collected before any cancer treatment. The chain's CDR3 is CASSYSTGTYEQYF. The CDR3 DNA is TGTGCCAGCAGTTACTCGACAGGGACCTACGAGCAGTACTTC.